Each of the 8 T cell receptor beta chains below was sequenced from the same sample in a study of radiation and T cells in renal cell carcinoma. The time point is: blood 4 weeks post-SBRT, at nephrectomy. As to treatment: 15 Gy SBRT to primary tumor, nephrectomy 4 weeks later. Some clones are missing from TCRdb's copy, which holds only in-frame ones; the method was immunoSEQ multiplex PCR. This table has 150,000 to 200,000 clones, around 89% appearing once. The sequenced sample was blood, obtained from a patient whose treatment included radiotherapy and nephrectomy. These receptors were collected from a woman aged 45-65 years with renal cell carcinoma.

The chain employs TRBV9 and TRBJ2-5, with D unresolved. Germline V gene data show CDR1 as SGDLS and CDR2 as YYNGEE. This CDR3 is 13 amino acids long. V lost 4 bases and J lost 5, with 12 bases in between. The CDR3 here is CASSLSFSETQYF. The CDR3 bases are TGTGCCAGCAGCCTTAGCTTTTCGGAGACCCAGTACTTC.

The chain links TRBV6-4 to TRBJ2-5; D possibly matches TRBD1 or TRBD2 (5 bases each). Trimming pared 3 bases from V and 7 bases from J, leaving 12 bases between. From germline, CDR1 is MRHNA and CDR2 SNTAGT. The CDR3 is made up of 13 amino acids. The CDR3 region is CASSEELRGTQYF. The CDR3 DNA reads TGTGCCAGCAGTGAAGAACTGAGGGGGACCCAGTACTTC.

The rearrangement uses TRBV9 and TRBJ2-5; 7 bases are a match to TRBD2. CDR1 is SGDLS, CDR2 YYNGEE, per germline. V was pared by 1 base and J by 0 bases, with 3 bases of the junction left unmatched. The CDR3 loop spans 15 amino acids. Here the CDR3 DNA reads TGTGCCAGCAGCGTACGCGGGACTAACCAAGAGACCCAGTACTTC. It yields the protein CASSVRGTNQETQYF.

The V call is TRBV4-3, the J call TRBJ2-1, with TRBD2 as a possible D gene (6 bases). This CDR3 region has 15 residues. The V gene's germline CDR1 is LGHNA and CDR2 YSLEER. Trimming removed 1 base from V and 1 base from J, with 8 bases in between. CDR3 coding DNA: TGCGCCAGCAGCCAAGGGCGGGGATCCTACAATGAGCAGTTCTTC. Its translation is CASSQGRGSYNEQFF.

This chain links TRBV9 with TRBJ1-2, with D maybe TRBD1 (5 bases). In germline, CDR1 is SGDLS, CDR2 YYNGEE. CDR3 size: 15 residues. Trimming shortened V by 0 bases and J by 1 base, and 10 bases separated the two germline ends. CDR3: CASSVGDSLNYGYTF. The DNA for the CDR3 is TGTGCCAGCAGCGTAGGTGACAGCCTTAACTATGGCTACACCTTC.

Note on this clone: Other nucleotide sequences from this sample produce the same CDR3. The J gene is TRBJ2-7, the V gene TRBV5-1, with 10 bases lining up with TRBD1. The V segment lost 0 bases and the J segment 2 bases; nucleotides outside the gene matches: 2. There are 15 residues in the CDR3. In germline, CDR1 is SGHRS, CDR2 YFSETQ. The CDR3, as DNA: TGCGCCAGCAGCTTGGACGGGACAGGGGCCTACGAGCAGTACTTC. It specifies CASSLDGTGAYEQYF.

The rearrangement links TRBV19 to TRBJ1-2; perhaps TRBD1 as D (5 bases). From germline, CDR1 is LNHDA and CDR2 SQIVND (reference sequence). The CDR3 is 15 amino acids. The ends were cut back, 4 bases at V and 4 bases at J, with 16 bases in the middle. CDR3 DNA: TGTGCCAGTAGTAAACCCCAGGGCGCTGGCTATGGCTACACCTTC. It translates to CASSKPQGAGYGYTF.

V and J are TRBV18 and TRBJ1-2; no clear D gene. The CDR3 is made up of 16 amino acids. The germline gives CDR1 KGHSH, CDR2 LQKENI. Trimming stripped 0 bases from V and 4 bases from J, with 15 bases between. The CDR3 region is CASSPPVGSTIYGYTF. In DNA, the CDR3 is TGTGCCAGCTCACCACCAGTAGGCAGTACTATCTATGGCTACACCTTC.